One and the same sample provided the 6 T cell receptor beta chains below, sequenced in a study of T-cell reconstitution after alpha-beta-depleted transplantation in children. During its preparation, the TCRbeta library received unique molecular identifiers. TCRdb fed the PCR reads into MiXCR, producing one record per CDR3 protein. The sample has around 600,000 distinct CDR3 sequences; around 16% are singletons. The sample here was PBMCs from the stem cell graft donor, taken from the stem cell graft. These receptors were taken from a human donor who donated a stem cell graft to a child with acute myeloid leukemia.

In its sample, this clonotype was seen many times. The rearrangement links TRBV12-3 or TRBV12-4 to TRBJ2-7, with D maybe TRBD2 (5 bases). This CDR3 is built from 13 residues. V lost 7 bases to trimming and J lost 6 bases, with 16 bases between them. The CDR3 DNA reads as TGTGCCAGCACTCTCTTCGGGGTCCGCGAGCAGTACGTC. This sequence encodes CASTLFGVREQYV.

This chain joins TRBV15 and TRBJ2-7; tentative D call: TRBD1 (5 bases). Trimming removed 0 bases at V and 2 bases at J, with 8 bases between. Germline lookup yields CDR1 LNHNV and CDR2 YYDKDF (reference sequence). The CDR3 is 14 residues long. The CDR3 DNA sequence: TGTGCCACCAGCAGAGATGACAGCCCCTACGAGCAGTACGTC. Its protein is CATSRDDSPYEQYV.

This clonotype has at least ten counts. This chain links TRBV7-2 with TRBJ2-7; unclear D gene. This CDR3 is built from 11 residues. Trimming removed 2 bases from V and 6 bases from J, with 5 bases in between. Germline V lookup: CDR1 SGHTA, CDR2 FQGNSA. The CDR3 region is CASSLSREQYF. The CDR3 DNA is TGTGCCAGCAGCTTAAGCCGCGAGCAGTACTTC.

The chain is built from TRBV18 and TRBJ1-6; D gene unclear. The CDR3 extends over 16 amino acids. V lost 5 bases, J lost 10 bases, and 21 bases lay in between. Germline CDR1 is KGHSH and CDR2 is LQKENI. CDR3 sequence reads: CASSTSPVSVQSPLHF. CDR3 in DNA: TGTGCCAGCTCAACCTCTCCGGTATCGGTCCAATCACCCCTCCACTTT.

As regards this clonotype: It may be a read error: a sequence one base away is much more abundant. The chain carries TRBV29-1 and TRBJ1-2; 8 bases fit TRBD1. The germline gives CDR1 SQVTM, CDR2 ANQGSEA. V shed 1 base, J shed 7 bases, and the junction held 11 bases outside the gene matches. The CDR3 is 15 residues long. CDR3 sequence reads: CSVEGPGGEEGGYTF. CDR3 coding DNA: TGCAGCGTTGAAGGCCCAGGGGGCGAGGAGGGTGGCTACACCTTC.

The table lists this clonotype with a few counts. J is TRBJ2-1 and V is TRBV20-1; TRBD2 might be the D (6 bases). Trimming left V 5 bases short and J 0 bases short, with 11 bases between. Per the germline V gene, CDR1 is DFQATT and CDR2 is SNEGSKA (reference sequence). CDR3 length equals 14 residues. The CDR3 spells CSAPAGSSYNEQFF. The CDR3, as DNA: TGCAGTGCTCCCGCGGGGAGCTCCTACAATGAGCAGTTCTTC.